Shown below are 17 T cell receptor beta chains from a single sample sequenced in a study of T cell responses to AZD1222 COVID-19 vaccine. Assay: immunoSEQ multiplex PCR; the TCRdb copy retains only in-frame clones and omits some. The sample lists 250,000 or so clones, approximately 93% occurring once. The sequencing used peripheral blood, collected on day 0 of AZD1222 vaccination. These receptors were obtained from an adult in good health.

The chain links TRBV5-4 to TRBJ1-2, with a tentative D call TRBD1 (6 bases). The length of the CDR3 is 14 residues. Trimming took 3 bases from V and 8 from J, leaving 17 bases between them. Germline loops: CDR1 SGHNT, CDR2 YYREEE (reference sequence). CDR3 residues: CASSSGARPEGYTF. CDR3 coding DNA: TGTGCCAGCAGCTCGGGGGCCAGGCCCGAAGGCTACACCTTC.

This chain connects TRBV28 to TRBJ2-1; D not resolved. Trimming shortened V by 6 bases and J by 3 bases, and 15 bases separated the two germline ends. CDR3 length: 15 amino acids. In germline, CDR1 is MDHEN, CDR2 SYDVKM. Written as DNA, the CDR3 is TGTGCCAGCAGCTCGTCTGCCGTAGGCTACAATGAGCAGTTCTTC. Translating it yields CASSSSAVGYNEQFF.

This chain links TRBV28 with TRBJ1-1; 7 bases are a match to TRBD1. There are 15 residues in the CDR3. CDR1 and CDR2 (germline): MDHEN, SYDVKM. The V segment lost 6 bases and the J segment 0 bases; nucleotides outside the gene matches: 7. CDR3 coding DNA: TGTGCCAGCAGCCTGAGGGACAGCTTGAACACTGAAGCTTTCTTT. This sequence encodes CASSLRDSLNTEAFF. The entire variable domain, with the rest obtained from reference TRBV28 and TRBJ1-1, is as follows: DVKVTQSSRYLVKRTGEKVFLECVQDMDHENMFWYRQDPGLGLRLIYFSYDVKMKEKGDIPEGYSVSREKKERFSLILESASTNQTSMYLCASSLRDSLNTEAFFGQGTRLTVV.

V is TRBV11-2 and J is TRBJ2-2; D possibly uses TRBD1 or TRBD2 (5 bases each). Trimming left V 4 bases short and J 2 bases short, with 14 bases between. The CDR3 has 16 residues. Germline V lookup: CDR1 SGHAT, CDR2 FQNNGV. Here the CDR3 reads CASSSSGRTNTGELFF. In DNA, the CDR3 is TGTGCCAGCAGCTCCTCGGGGCGGACTAACACCGGGGAGCTGTTTTTT.

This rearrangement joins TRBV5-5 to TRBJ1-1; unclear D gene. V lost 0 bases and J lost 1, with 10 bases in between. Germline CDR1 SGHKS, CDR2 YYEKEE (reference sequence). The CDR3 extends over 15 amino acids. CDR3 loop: CASSLVAHGNTEAFF. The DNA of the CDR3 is TGTGCCAGCAGCTTGGTAGCTCACGGGAACACTGAAGCTTTCTTT.

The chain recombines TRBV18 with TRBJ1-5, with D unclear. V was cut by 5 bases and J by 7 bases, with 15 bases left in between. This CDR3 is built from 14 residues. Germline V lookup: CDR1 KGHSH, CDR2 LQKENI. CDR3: CASSLQKNKQPQHF. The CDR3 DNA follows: TGTGCCAGCTCATTGCAGAAAAATAAGCAGCCCCAGCATTTT.

The CDR3 DNA sequence: TGTGCCAGTAGTCATCAGGGGACCCCCTATGGCTACACCTTC. This codes for CASSHQGTPYGYTF. J is TRBJ1-2 and V is TRBV19; possible D gene TRBD1, 6 bases. The CDR3 loop spans 14 amino acids. Between the trimmed V and J ends, which lost 5 bases and 4 bases, there was a span of 14 bases. Per germline, CDR1 LNHDA and CDR2 SQIVND (reference sequence).

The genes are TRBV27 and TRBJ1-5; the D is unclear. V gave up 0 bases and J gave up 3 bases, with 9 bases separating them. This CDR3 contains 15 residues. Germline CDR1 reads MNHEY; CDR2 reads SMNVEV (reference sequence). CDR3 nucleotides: TGTGCCAGCAGTTTATCGACAAGCTCCAATCAGCCCCAGCATTTT. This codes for CASSLSTSSNQPQHF.

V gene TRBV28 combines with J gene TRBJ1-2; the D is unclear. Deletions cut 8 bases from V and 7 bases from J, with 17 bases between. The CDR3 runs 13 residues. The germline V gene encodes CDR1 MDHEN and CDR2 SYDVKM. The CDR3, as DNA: TGTGCCAGCGACGAGGCGAGGGCGGGTGGCTACACCTTC. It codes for CASDEARAGGYTF.

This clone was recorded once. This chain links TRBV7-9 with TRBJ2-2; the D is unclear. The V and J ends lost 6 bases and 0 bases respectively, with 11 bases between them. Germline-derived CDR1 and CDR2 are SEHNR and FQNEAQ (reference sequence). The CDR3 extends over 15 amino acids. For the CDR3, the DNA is TGTGCCAGCAGTTTTACTCTAGCGAACACCGGGGAGCTGTTTTTT. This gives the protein CASSFTLANTGELFF.

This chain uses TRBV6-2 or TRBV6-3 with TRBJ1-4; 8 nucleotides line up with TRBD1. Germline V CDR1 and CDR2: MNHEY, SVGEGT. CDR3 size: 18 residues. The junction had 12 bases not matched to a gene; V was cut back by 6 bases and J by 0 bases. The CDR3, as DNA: TGTGCCAGCAGCACGGGACAGGAGCAAGTTGCAACTAATGAAAAACTGTTTTTT. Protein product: CASSTGQEQVATNEKLFF.

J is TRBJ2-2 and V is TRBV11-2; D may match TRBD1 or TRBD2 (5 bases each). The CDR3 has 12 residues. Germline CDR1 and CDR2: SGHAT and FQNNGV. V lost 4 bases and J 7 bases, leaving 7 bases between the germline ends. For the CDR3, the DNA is TGTGCCAGCAGCTCGGGACGCGGGGAGCTGTTTTTT. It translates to CASSSGRGELFF.

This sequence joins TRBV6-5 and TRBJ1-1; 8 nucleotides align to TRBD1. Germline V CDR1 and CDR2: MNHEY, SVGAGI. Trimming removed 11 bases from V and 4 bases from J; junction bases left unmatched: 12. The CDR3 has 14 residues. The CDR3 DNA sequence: TGTGCCGGCCGAGAGCCGGGACAGGCCACTGAAGCTTTCTTT. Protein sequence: CAGREPGQATEAFF.

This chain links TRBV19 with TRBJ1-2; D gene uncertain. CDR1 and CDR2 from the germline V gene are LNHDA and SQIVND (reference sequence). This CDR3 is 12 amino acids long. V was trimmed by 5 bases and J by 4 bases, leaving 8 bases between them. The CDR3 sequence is CASSYVSYGYTF. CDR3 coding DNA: TGTGCCAGTAGTTATGTGAGCTATGGCTACACCTTC. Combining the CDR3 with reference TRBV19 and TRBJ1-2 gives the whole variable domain DGGITQSPKYLFRKEGQNVTLSCEQNLNHDAMYWYRQDPGQGLRLIYYSQIVNDFQKGDIAEGYSVSREKKESFPLTVTSAQKNPTAFYLCASSYVSYGYTFGSGTRLTVV.

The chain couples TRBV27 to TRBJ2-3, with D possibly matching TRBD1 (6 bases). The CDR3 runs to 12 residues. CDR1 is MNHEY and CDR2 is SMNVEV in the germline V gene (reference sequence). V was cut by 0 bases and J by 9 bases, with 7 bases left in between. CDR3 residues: CASSLSRGTQYF. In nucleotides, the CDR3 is TGTGCCAGCAGTTTATCGAGGGGGACGCAGTATTTT.

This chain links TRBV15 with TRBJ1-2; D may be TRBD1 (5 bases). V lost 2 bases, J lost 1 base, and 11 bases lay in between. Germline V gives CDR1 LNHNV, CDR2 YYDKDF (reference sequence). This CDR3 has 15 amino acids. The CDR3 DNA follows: TGTGCCACCAGCAGATACCGGGACTTTAACTATGGCTACACCTTC. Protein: CATSRYRDFNYGYTF. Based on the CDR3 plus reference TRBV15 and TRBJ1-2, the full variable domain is DAMVIQNPRYQVTQFGKPVTLSCSQTLNHNVMYWYQQKSSQAPKLLFHYYDKDFNNEADTPDNFQSRRPNTSFCFLDIRSPGLGDTAMYLCATSRYRDFNYGYTFGSGTRLTVV.

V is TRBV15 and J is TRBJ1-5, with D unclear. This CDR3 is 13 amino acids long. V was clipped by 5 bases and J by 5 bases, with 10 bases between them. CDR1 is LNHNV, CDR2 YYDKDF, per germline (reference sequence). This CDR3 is CATSGEHDQPQHF. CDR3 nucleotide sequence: TGTGCCACCAGCGGTGAACATGATCAGCCCCAGCATTTT.